The 2 T cell receptor beta chains listed next were all sequenced from one sample in a study of spatial heterogeneity in lung cancer. In TCRdb, the 5' RACE reads were re-called with MiXCR into one record per CDR3 protein. This table holds 840 or so distinct CDR3 sequences, roughly 24% found once. Specified time point: sample taken at primary tumor resection. The sample in question was normal lung tissue next to the tumor, obtained at surgery. These receptors all come from a male donor with early-stage non-small cell lung cancer.

This clonotype is labeled large (0.1 to 1%). This beta chain represents an off-target read in a library built for alpha chains; its size is of limited meaning. The chain couples TRBV9 to TRBJ2-5; 9 bases line up with TRBD1. The CDR3 extends over 15 amino acids. V lost 6 bases and J lost 4; bases outside the gene matches: 10. Germline V gene sequence: CDR1 SGDLS, CDR2 YYNGEE. CDR3 in DNA: TGTGCCAGCAACTTACAGGGGGCAATGGGAGAGACCCAGTACTTC. Protein: CASNLQGAMGETQYF.

This clonotype is labeled large (0.1 to 1%). The library was designed around alpha chains, so this beta chain is a stray read whose abundance carries little weight. The chain combines TRBV28 with TRBJ2-2; 11 bases are a match to TRBD2. The V gene end was trimmed by 4 bases and the J gene end by 6 bases; junction bases not matched to a gene: 7. Per germline, CDR1 MDHEN and CDR2 SYDVKM. This CDR3 contains 16 residues. The CDR3 region is CASSSRLAGKAGELFF. CDR3 nucleotides: TGTGCCAGCAGTTCCCGACTAGCGGGAAAGGCCGGGGAGCTGTTTTTT.